This TCR beta chain was profiled in a study of radiotherapy plus CTLA-4 blockade in lung cancer. About the research overall: Under 20% of patients responded objectively, and roughly 30% achieved disease control.

Germline V lookup: CDR1 LNHDA, CDR2 SQIVND (reference sequence). V lost 7 bases to trimming and J lost 1 base, with 14 bases between them. The CDR3 loop spans 14 amino acids. Libraries were prepared by immunoSEQ multiplex PCR; TCRdb keeps only in-frame clonotypes and omits some of them. The sample holds about 99,000 clones, 80% to 90% seen once. Ipilimumab-mediated CTLA-4 blockade plus focal radiation was given to patients having chemo-refractory metastatic non-small-cell lung cancer. The chain links TRBV19 to TRBJ2-7; D remains ambiguous. Sequenced material: peripheral blood, taken from a patient treated with radiotherapy plus ipilimumab. The TCR comes from a human donor with non-small cell lung cancer that progressed on radiotherapy plus ipilimumab. The CDR3 DNA is TGTGCCAGTAAGACGACTTGGGGATCCTACGAGCAGTACTTC. It specifies CASKTTWGSYEQYF.